This paragraph covers one TCR beta chain sequence. The CDR3 has 13 residues. Trimming left V 5 bases short and J 3 bases short, with 14 bases between. CDR1 and CDR2 from the germline V gene are GTSNPN and SVGIG (reference sequence). The data belong to a study of blood T cell repertoires in COVID-19. Generated by immunoSEQ multiplex PCR, the TCRdb table keeps only in-frame clones and is missing some. The table records approximately 150,000 clones, roughly 87% of them present only once. The chain recombines TRBV30 with TRBJ2-7; D may be TRBD1 (6 bases). The receptor was derived from a human donor with acute COVID-19. The donor label of this sample is uncertain. The material sequenced was PBMCs or T cells enriched from blood (not recorded which). DNA for the CDR3: TGTGCCTGGGGGGGCCTCGGAAACTACGAGCAGTACTTC. The encoded protein is CAWGGLGNYEQYF.